Below are 29 T cell receptor beta chains sequenced from a single sample in a study of a mutant IDH1 vaccine in newly diagnosed glioma. Sample time point: week 5, during vaccination. The content of each vaccine dose was 300 ug of mutant IDH1 20-mer peptide, and topical imiquimod accompanied it. Profiled with immunoSEQ multiplex PCR; TCRdb holds only in-frame clones, not every one. Here the sample spans 50,000 or so clones, about 77% being singletons. What these receptors recognize is not known. The sequencing here drew on PBMCs, taken from a glioma patient whose treatment included an IDH1 peptide vaccine. All receptors derive from a woman between 40 and 50 years old with glioma.

The chain recombines TRBV10-3 with TRBJ1-6; D uncertain. The germline V gene encodes CDR1 ENHRY and CDR2 SYGVKD. The length of the CDR3 is 13 residues. Trimming shortened V by 0 bases and J by 10 bases, and 7 bases separated the two germline ends. This CDR3 reads CAISESMESPLHF. Written as DNA, the CDR3 is TGTGCCATCAGTGAGTCGATGGAATCACCCCTCCACTTT.

This clone was detected only a few times. The chain is built from TRBV21-1 and TRBJ1-1. TRBV21-1 is recorded as a pseudogene. The CDR3 is 14 amino acids. In nucleotides, the CDR3 is TGTGCCAGCAGCTGGGATGGAGGGGGCACTGAAGCTTTCTTT. The encoded protein is CASSWDGGGTEAFF.

The rearrangement uses TRBV5-1 and TRBJ2-5; TRBD2 agrees at 7 bases. This CDR3 contains 14 residues. The J segment lost 2 bases and the V segment lost 1 base, leaving 2 bases of the junction unmatched. Germline CDR1 reads SGHRS; CDR2 reads YFSETQ. The CDR3 bases are TGCGCCAGCAGCTTGTACGGGGGGCAAGAGACCCAGTACTTC. Its translation is CASSLYGGQETQYF.

The chain is built from TRBV5-1 and TRBJ1-1; TRBD1 might be the D (5 bases). CDR1 is SGHRS, CDR2 YFSETQ, per germline. Trimming cost V 4 bases and J 6 bases, with 19 bases left between them. This CDR3 contains 15 residues. The CDR3 sequence is CASSPGTPGLPEAFF. DNA for the CDR3: TGCGCCAGCAGCCCCGGGACCCCAGGTCTGCCTGAAGCTTTCTTT.

The gene calls are TRBV27 and TRBJ2-1; no reliable D call. Germline V CDR1 and CDR2: MNHEY, SMNVEV (reference sequence). Trimming left V 1 base short and J 1 base short, with 11 bases between. The CDR3 is made up of 16 amino acids. The CDR3 DNA is TGTGCCAGCAGTTTATTATCCGAAGGGTCCTACAATGAGCAGTTCTTC. This sequence encodes CASSLLSEGSYNEQFF.

V gene TRBV9 combines with J gene TRBJ1-3, with D possibly matching TRBD1 (5 bases). Germline V gives CDR1 SGDLS, CDR2 YYNGEE. The CDR3 totals 14 residues. The ends were cut back, 4 bases at V and 7 bases at J, with 15 bases in the middle. For the CDR3, the DNA is TGTGCCAGCAGCCCCCGTGGTGGGGGTAACACCATATATTTT. It is translated as CASSPRGGGNTIYF.

The chain employs TRBV5-1 and TRBJ2-7, with D possibly being TRBD2 (5 bases). The germline V and J ends were trimmed by 7 bases and 3 bases, with 14 bases remaining between them. There are 13 residues in the CDR3. Germline assignment: CDR1 SGHRS and CDR2 YFSETQ. CDR3 nucleotides: TGCGCCAGCGCCCGGGCCGGAGGCTACGAGCAGTACTTC. The encoded protein is CASARAGGYEQYF.

The V call is TRBV16, the J call TRBJ2-3; TRBD1 matches at 7 bases. The germline V gene encodes CDR1 KGHSY and CDR2 FQNENV. V lost 0 bases and J lost 2; bases outside the gene matches: 5. The CDR3 is made up of 16 amino acids. CDR3 sequence: CASSQSGQAFTDTQYF. The CDR3 DNA sequence: TGTGCCAGCAGCCAATCCGGACAGGCCTTCACAGATACGCAGTATTTT.

V is TRBV30 and J is TRBJ1-6; maybe TRBD1 (6 bases). Per the germline V gene, CDR1 is GTSNPN and CDR2 is SVGIG (reference sequence). V gave up 1 base and J gave up 9 bases, with 13 bases separating them. The CDR3 length is 14 residues. The CDR3: CAWSAQGRSSPLHF. In DNA form, the CDR3 reads TGTGCCTGGAGTGCACAGGGCCGGAGTTCACCCCTCCACTTT.

This chain joins TRBV6-4 and TRBJ2-2; 7 bases map to TRBD1. V lost 5 bases and J lost 4; bases outside the gene matches: 4. This CDR3 contains 14 residues. Per germline, CDR1 MRHNA and CDR2 SNTAGT. The CDR3 reads CASSNGTATGELFF. For the CDR3, the DNA is TGTGCCAGCAGTAATGGGACAGCCACCGGGGAGCTGTTTTTT.

The CDR3 sequence: CASSQRGTEAFF. DNA for the CDR3: TGTGCCAGCAGTCAGCGGGGAACTGAAGCTTTCTTT. The chain uses TRBV6-5 and TRBJ1-1; unclear D gene. V was clipped by 5 bases and J by 5 bases, with 9 bases between them. CDR1 and CDR2 from the germline V gene are MNHEY and SVGAGI. The CDR3 runs to 12 residues.

J is TRBJ2-3 and V is TRBV30; no definite D call. Trimming took 4 bases from V and 0 from J, leaving 8 bases between them. Germline V gene data show CDR1 as GTSNPN and CDR2 as SVGIG (reference sequence). The CDR3 sequence is 13 residues long. CDR3 protein: CAWTGSSTDTQYF. The CDR3 bases are TGTGCCTGGACAGGTTCTAGCACAGATACGCAGTATTTT.

This chain connects TRBV4-1 to TRBJ1-1, with D possibly being TRBD1 (5 bases). The CDR3 contains 16 residues. Germline loops: CDR1 MGHRA, CDR2 YSYEKL. V shed 3 bases and J shed 0 bases, with 14 bases lying between them. The CDR3 DNA follows: TGCGCCAGCAGCCACTCGACAGTCCTCATGAACACTGAAGCTTTCTTT. Translation gives CASSHSTVLMNTEAFF.

The V call is TRBV19, the J call TRBJ1-5; D not certain. Germline loops: CDR1 LNHDA, CDR2 SQIVND (reference sequence). The V and J ends lost 4 bases and 2 bases respectively, with 12 bases between them. The CDR3 is made up of 15 amino acids. In DNA, the CDR3 is TGTGCCAGTAGTACGAACCTCGGTGGCAATCAGCCCCAGCATTTT. The encoded protein is CASSTNLGGNQPQHF.

The V call is TRBV30, the J call TRBJ2-5, with 16 positions matching TRBD2. CDR3 length: 17 amino acids. Germline lookup yields CDR1 GTSNPN and CDR2 SVGIG (reference sequence). With V trimmed by 2 bases and J by 4 bases, 7 bases remained unmatched. As DNA, the CDR3 is TGTGCCTGGAGTAGCGGGACTAGCGGGGGGGCGTCAGAGACCCAGTACTTC. This gives the protein CAWSSGTSGGASETQYF.

In this sample, this clone turned up once. CDR3 DNA: TGTGCCAGCAGCGTATCGGGACGGACGAATTCACCCCTCCACTTT. Its protein is CASSVSGRTNSPLHF. J is TRBJ1-6 and V is TRBV9, with a tentative D call TRBD1 (5 bases). Deletions cut 1 base from V and 7 bases from J, with 12 bases between. Germline CDR1 and CDR2: SGDLS and YYNGEE. There are 15 residues in the CDR3.

The V call is TRBV27, the J call TRBJ2-7, with 8 bases fitting TRBD1. V shed 2 bases, J shed 7 bases, and the junction held 10 bases outside the gene matches. There are 15 residues in the CDR3. Germline CDR1 is MNHEY and CDR2 is SMNVEV (reference sequence). The CDR3, as DNA: TGTGCCAGCAGTTTAAAATCGGCCAGGGGGCGGGAGCAGTACTTC. It is translated as CASSLKSARGREQYF.

This clone has only a few counts. The chain's CDR3 is CAWSEGQPNQPQHF. In nucleotides, the CDR3 is TGTGCCTGGAGTGAGGGACAGCCCAATCAGCCCCAGCATTTT. The chain employs TRBV30 and TRBJ1-5; 7 bases line up with TRBD1. CDR3 length: 14 amino acids. Trimming removed 1 base from V and 3 bases from J; junction bases left unmatched: 3. Per the germline V gene, CDR1 is GTSNPN and CDR2 is SVGIG (reference sequence).

This clone was picked up one time. The rearrangement links TRBV7-2 to TRBJ2-3; D might be TRBD2 (5 bases). V was clipped by 3 bases and J by 6 bases, with 10 bases between them. This CDR3 comprises 13 residues. The germline V gene has CDR1 SGHTA and CDR2 FQGNSA. The CDR3 reads CASSFAWRDTQYF. The CDR3 DNA sequence: TGTGCCAGCAGCTTCGCATGGAGGGATACGCAGTATTTT.

The gene calls are TRBV12-5 and TRBJ1-6, with no clear D. This CDR3 has 17 amino acids. Trimming removed 0 bases at V and 0 bases at J, with 9 bases between. CDR1 and CDR2 from the germline V gene are LGHNT and FRNRAP. The CDR3: CASGLVLSSSYNSPLHF. The CDR3 DNA sequence: TGTGCTAGTGGTTTGGTCCTAAGTAGCTCCTATAATTCACCCCTCCACTTT.

The genes are TRBV7-2 and TRBJ2-5; 8 nucleotides agree with TRBD2. CDR1 is SGHTA, CDR2 FQGNSA, per germline. V lost 1 base, J lost 5 bases, and 9 bases stayed unmatched. This CDR3 contains 16 residues. CDR3 sequence reads: CASSLDFGGGTETQYF. The CDR3 nucleotides are TGTGCCAGCAGCTTAGACTTCGGGGGGGGCACGGAGACCCAGTACTTC. Drawing the rest from reference TRBV7-2 and TRBJ2-5, the complete variable domain is GAGVSQSPSNKVTEKGKDVELRCDPISGHTALYWYRQSLGQGLEFLIYFQGNSAPDKSGLPSDRFSAERTGGSVSTLTIQRTQQEDSAVYLCASSLDFGGGTETQYFGPGTRLLVL.

V usage is TRBV30 and J usage is TRBJ1-2; D might be TRBD1 (5 bases). The germline V gene has CDR1 GTSNPN and CDR2 SVGIG (reference sequence). Trimming took 0 bases from V and 4 from J, leaving 6 bases between them. CDR3 length: 12 amino acids. The CDR3 sequence: CAWSVGAYGYTF. CDR3 DNA sequence: TGTGCCTGGAGTGTTGGGGCCTATGGCTACACCTTC.

The CDR3 is CASSPQQGASQPQHF. CDR3 nucleotide sequence: TGTGCCAGCTCACCACAACAGGGGGCGAGTCAGCCCCAGCATTTT. The chain recombines TRBV18 with TRBJ1-5, with 9 positions matching TRBD1. CDR1 and CDR2 from the germline V gene are KGHSH and LQKENI. With 1 base clipped from V and 6 bases from J, the junction kept 4 bases outside the gene matches. The CDR3 is 15 residues long.

The rearrangement joins TRBV7-6 to TRBJ2-5, with D possibly TRBD1 on 5 matching bases. V lost 4 bases and J lost 2, with 23 bases in between. The CDR3 has 18 amino acids. The germline V gene has CDR1 SGHVS and CDR2 FNYEAQ. In DNA, the CDR3 is TGTGCCAGCAGCTCCACCCCCGACAGCCTCACATCTCAAGAGACCCAGTACTTC. Translating gives CASSSTPDSLTSQETQYF.

This clone was seen just once. The chain is built from TRBV2 and TRBJ2-1, with a possible D match to TRBD1 (7 bases). Germline loops: CDR1 SNHLY, CDR2 FYNNEI. CDR3 size: 16 residues. Trimming left V 6 bases short and J 0 bases short, with 15 bases between. CDR3 sequence: CASSHRQGLSYNEQFF. CDR3 nucleotide sequence: TGTGCCAGCAGCCACCGACAGGGACTCTCCTACAATGAGCAGTTCTTC.

CDR3 DNA: TGTGCCAGCAGCTTGAGGCAATTAGCAACTAATGAAAAACTGTTTTTT. Its protein product is CASSLRQLATNEKLFF. The J gene is TRBJ1-4, the V gene TRBV5-6; D unresolved. From germline, CDR1 is SGHDT and CDR2 YYEEEE. V dropped 1 base and J dropped 0 bases, with 10 bases sitting between them. The CDR3 totals 16 residues.

The chain recombines TRBV30 with TRBJ2-5; D may be TRBD1 (6 bases). The V end was cut by 0 bases, the J end by 1 base, with 9 bases between. CDR3 length: 14 residues. Germline V gene sequence: CDR1 GTSNPN, CDR2 SVGIG (reference sequence). CDR3 bases: TGTGCCTGGAGTGTGAAAGGGGGCCAAGAGACCCAGTACTTC. It encodes CAWSVKGGQETQYF.

This clone was seen a handful of times. V gene TRBV6-4 combines with J gene TRBJ2-1; TRBD2 matches at 11 bases. Losses at the gene ends were 0 bases for V and 6 bases for J; bases not matched to a gene: 1. Germline CDR1 MRHNA, CDR2 SNTAGT. The CDR3 spans 15 residues. The CDR3 bases are TGTGCCAGCAGTGACTCTAGCGGGGGGGCCAATGAGCAGTTCTTC. It encodes CASSDSSGGANEQFF.

The V call is TRBV7-6, the J call TRBJ1-2; unclear D gene. The CDR3 consists of 13 residues. CDR1 and CDR2 from the germline V gene are SGHVS and FNYEAQ. Trimming left V 5 bases short and J 8 bases short, with 15 bases between. Here the CDR3 reads CASSRTGGGGYTF. CDR3 DNA sequence: TGTGCCAGCAGCCGGACTGGAGGTGGCGGCTACACCTTC.